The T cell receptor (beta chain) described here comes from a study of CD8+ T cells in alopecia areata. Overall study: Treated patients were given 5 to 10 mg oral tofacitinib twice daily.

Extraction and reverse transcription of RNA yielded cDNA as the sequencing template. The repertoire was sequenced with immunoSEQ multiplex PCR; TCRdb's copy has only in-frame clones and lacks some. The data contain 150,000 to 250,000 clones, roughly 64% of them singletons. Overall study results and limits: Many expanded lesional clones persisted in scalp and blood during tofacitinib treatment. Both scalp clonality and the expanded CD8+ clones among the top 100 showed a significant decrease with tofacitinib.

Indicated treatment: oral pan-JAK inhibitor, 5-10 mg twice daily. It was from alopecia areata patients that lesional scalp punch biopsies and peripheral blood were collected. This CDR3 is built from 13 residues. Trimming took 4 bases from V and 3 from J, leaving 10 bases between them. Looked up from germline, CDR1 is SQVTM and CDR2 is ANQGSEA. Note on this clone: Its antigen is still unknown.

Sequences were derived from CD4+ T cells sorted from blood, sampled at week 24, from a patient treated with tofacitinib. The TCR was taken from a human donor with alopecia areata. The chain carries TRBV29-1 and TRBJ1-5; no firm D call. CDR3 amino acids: CSVAETFNQPQHF. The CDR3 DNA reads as TGCAGCGTTGCGGAGACATTCAATCAGCCCCAGCATTTT.